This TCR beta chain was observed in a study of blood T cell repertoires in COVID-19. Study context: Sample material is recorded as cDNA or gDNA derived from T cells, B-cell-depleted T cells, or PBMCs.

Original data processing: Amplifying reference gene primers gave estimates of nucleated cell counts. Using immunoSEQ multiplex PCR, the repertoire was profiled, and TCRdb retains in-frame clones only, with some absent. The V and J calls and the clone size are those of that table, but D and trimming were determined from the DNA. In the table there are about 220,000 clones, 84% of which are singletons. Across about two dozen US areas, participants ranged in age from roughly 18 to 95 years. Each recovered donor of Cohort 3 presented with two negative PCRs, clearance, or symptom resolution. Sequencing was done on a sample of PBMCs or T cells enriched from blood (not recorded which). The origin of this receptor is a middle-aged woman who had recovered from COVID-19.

CDR3 region: CASSVGTGTGNTGELFF. CDR3 nucleotides: TGTGCCAGCAGCGTAGGAACGGGGACAGGGAACACCGGGGAGCTGTTTTTT. V usage is TRBV9 and J usage is TRBJ2-2; the match to TRBD1 covers 8 bases. Germline CDR1 reads SGDLS; CDR2 reads YYNGEE. The V gene end was trimmed by 0 bases and the J gene end by 1 base; junction bases not matched to a gene: 5. This CDR3 spans 17 amino acids.